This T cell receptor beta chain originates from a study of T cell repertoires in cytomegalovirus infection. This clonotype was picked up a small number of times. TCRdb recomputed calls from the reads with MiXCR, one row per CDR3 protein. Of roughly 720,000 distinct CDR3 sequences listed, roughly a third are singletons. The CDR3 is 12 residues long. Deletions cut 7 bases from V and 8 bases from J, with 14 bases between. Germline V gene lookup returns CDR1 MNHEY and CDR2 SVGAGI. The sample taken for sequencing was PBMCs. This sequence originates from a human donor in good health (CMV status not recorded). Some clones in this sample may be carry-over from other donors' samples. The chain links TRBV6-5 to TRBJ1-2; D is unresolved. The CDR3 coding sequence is TGTGCCAGCACCCCGGGTCGGGAAGGCTACACCTTC. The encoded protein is CASTPGREGYTF.